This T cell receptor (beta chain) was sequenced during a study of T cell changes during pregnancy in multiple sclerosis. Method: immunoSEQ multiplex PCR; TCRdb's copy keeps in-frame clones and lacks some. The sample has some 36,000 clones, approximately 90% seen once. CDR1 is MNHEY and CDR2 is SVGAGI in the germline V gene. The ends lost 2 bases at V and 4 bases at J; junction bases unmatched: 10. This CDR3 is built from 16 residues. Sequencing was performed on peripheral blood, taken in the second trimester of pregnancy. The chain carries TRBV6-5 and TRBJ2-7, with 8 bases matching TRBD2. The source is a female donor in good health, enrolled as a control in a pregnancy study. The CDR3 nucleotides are TGTGCCAGCAGTTACCTATTAAGCGGGAGTCAGTACGAGCAGTACTTC. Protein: CASSYLLSGSQYEQYF.